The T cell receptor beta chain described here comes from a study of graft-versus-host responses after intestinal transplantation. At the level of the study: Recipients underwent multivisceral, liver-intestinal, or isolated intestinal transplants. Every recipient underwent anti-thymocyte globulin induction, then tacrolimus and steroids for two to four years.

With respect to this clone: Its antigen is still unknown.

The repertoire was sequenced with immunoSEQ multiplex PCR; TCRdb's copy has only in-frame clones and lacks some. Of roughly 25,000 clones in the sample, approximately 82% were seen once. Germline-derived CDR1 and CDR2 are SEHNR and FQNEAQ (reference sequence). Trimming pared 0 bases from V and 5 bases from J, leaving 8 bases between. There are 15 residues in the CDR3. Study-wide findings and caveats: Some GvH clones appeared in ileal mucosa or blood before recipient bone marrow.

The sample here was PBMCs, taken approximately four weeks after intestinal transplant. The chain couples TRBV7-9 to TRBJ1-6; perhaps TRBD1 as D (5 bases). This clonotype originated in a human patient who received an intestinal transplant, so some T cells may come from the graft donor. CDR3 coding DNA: TGTGCCAGCAGCTTAGCAGCAGGGAATAATTCACCCCTCCACTTT. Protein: CASSLAAGNNSPLHF.